The source of this TCR beta chain is a study of CD8 T cells in ankylosing spondylitis. This clonotype was counted at least ten times. The target antigen is unknown. Study-wide findings and caveats: Apparently characteristic of ankylosing spondylitis blood was a TCR beta motif (under ten highly homologous variants).

TCRdb reanalysed the 5' RACE reads using MiXCR and keeps one entry per CDR3 protein. The sample consists of almost 30,000 distinct CDR3 sequences, around 5% of them appearing once. The V segment lost 2 bases and the J segment 0 bases; nucleotides outside the gene matches: 5. The germline gives CDR1 SGDLS, CDR2 YYNGEE. This CDR3 comprises 16 residues. The sequenced sample was blood, either unsorted or a sorted T cell fraction (not recorded which). The gene calls are TRBV9 and TRBJ2-5, with 9 bases aligning to TRBD2. This sequence was found in a female donor with ankylosing spondylitis or in good health (not recorded which). This chain's CDR3 is CASSVNAGGHQETQYF. In DNA form, the CDR3 reads TGTGCCAGCAGCGTTAACGCGGGGGGGCACCAAGAGACCCAGTACTTC.